Presented here are 3 T cell receptor beta chains from one specimen sequenced in a study of blood T cell repertoires in COVID-19. TCRdb's table, derived via immunoSEQ multiplex PCR, lists solely in-frame clones and lacks some. The repertoire holds about 100,000 clones, with 80% to 95% as singletons. The sample consisted of peripheral blood. Receptors were obtained from a man in his 70s with acute or convalescent COVID-19.

The chain has TRBV6-5 and TRBJ2-1; 7 bases line up with TRBD1. The CDR3 contains 14 residues. V was pared by 7 bases and J by 4 bases, with 7 bases of the junction left unmatched. Germline CDR1 reads MNHEY; CDR2 reads SVGAGI. CDR3 loop: CASTMPGQYNEQFF. The CDR3 bases are TGTGCCAGCACTATGCCGGGACAGTACAATGAGCAGTTCTTC.

In its sample, this clone was seen a few times. The chain joins TRBV7-9 to TRBJ1-5, with TRBD1 identical over 7 bases. V lost 5 bases to trimming and J lost 3 bases; unmatched junction nucleotides: 7. Germline loops: CDR1 SEHNR, CDR2 FQNEAQ (reference sequence). The CDR3 runs 15 residues. The CDR3 loop is CASSPEGGFNQPQHF. The CDR3 DNA follows: TGTGCCAGCAGCCCCGAAGGGGGCTTCAATCAGCCCCAGCATTTT.

The rearrangement links TRBV6-1 to TRBJ2-3; TRBD2 might be the D (5 bases). The germline CDR1 and CDR2 sequences are MNHNS and SASEGT. This CDR3 has 18 amino acids. Trimming removed 0 bases from V and 6 bases from J, with 22 bases in between. The CDR3 sequence is CASSEAPDSAVLEDTQYF. CDR3 in DNA: TGTGCCAGCAGTGAAGCGCCGGATTCAGCGGTCCTGGAGGATACGCAGTATTTT.